This passage covers 24 T cell receptor beta chains from one sample sequenced in a study of CD8+ T cells in alopecia areata. Once RNA had been extracted, it was reverse transcribed into cDNA to act as the sequencing template. Repertoires were generated with immunoSEQ multiplex PCR, while TCRdb's copy carries only in-frame clones and drops some. The repertoire holds more than 150,000 clones, with 45% to 60% as singletons. Indicated treatment: oral pan-JAK inhibitor, 5-10 mg twice daily. Specimen: CD8+ T cells sorted from blood, collected around week 53, from a patient treated with tofacitinib. These receptors originate from a human donor with alopecia areata.

The V call is TRBV27, the J call TRBJ2-1; 7 nucleotides match TRBD1. The trim removed 5 bases at V and 0 bases at J, leaving 4 bases unmatched. The CDR3 runs to 15 residues. From germline, CDR1 is MNHEY and CDR2 SMNVEV (reference sequence). The CDR3 sequence is CASSPTGSSYNEQFF. In nucleotides, the CDR3 is TGTGCCAGCAGTCCGACAGGGAGCTCCTACAATGAGCAGTTCTTC.

This chain links TRBV7-2 with TRBJ2-5, with D perhaps TRBD1 (5 bases). The CDR3 consists of 13 residues. The ends were cut back, 2 bases at V and 6 bases at J, with 10 bases in the middle. Per the germline V gene, CDR1 is SGHTA and CDR2 is FQGNSA. CDR3 nucleotide sequence: TGTGCCAGCAGCTTACAGGGATGGAAGACCCAGTACTTC. It encodes CASSLQGWKTQYF.

The chain is built from TRBV9 and TRBJ2-7; a possible D gene is TRBD2 (5 bases). Trimming shortened V by 3 bases and J by 0 bases, and 10 bases separated the two germline ends. The CDR3 length is 14 residues. Germline V CDR1 and CDR2: SGDLS, YYNGEE. The CDR3 DNA is TGTGCCAGCAGCGCGGACTTCAGCTCCTACGAGCAGTACTTC. Translated, it gives CASSADFSSYEQYF.

V gene TRBV5-1 combines with J gene TRBJ1-5, with D perhaps TRBD1 (6 bases). The CDR3 contains 16 residues. V dropped 0 bases and J dropped 2 bases, with 12 bases sitting between them. Germline CDR1 and CDR2: SGHRS and YFSETQ. In nucleotides, the CDR3 is TGCGCCAGCAGCTTGGAGGGGGTAGGTGGCAATCAGCCCCAGCATTTT. It specifies CASSLEGVGGNQPQHF. Together with reference TRBV5-1 and TRBJ1-5, the CDR3 gives the full variable domain: KAGVTQTPRYLIKTRGQQVTLSCSPISGHRSVSWYQQTPGQGLQFLFEYFSETQRNKGNFPGRFSGRQFSNSRSEMNVSTLELGDSALYLCASSLEGVGGNQPQHFGDGTRLSIL.

The chain joins TRBV7-6 to TRBJ2-3; D is ambiguous. Germline V CDR1 and CDR2: SGHVS, FNYEAQ. V lost 5 bases and J lost 3, with 9 bases in between. The CDR3 extends over 13 amino acids. CDR3 nucleotides: TGTGCCAGCAGCCGAGGTCCGACAGATACGCAGTATTTT. It codes for CASSRGPTDTQYF.

The chain is built from TRBV29-1 and TRBJ1-2, with D possibly matching TRBD1 (6 bases). V lost 8 bases to trimming and J lost 4 bases, with 14 bases between them. The length of the CDR3 is 12 residues. CDR1 is SQVTM, CDR2 ANQGSEA, per germline. In DNA, the CDR3 is TGCAGCCCGCGTCGACAGGTCTATGGCTACACCTTC. This codes for CSPRRQVYGYTF. The whole variable domain, remainder taken from reference TRBV29-1 and TRBJ1-2, is SAVISQKPSRDICQRGTSLTIQCQVDSQVTMMFWYRQQPGQSLTLIATANQGSEATYESGFVIDKFPISRPNLTFSTLTVSNMSPEDSSIYLCSPRRQVYGYTFGSGTRLTVV.

The gene calls are TRBV7-9 and TRBJ1-2, with TRBD1 matching over 12 bases. The CDR3 runs 17 residues. J gave up 1 base and V 3 bases, and 6 bases lay outside the gene matches. The V gene's germline CDR1 is SEHNR and CDR2 FQNEAQ (reference sequence). The CDR3: CASSFGDRGLLNYGYTF. The CDR3 bases are TGTGCCAGCAGCTTCGGGGACAGGGGGCTCCTTAACTATGGCTACACCTTC.

The chain links TRBV5-1 to TRBJ2-5, with D perhaps TRBD1 (6 bases). Gene TRBJ2-7 matches the end of the DNA better, so the J call may be wrong. This CDR3 spans 12 amino acids. Germline V lookup: CDR1 SGHRS, CDR2 YFSETQ. CDR3 protein: CASSSQGYEQYF. For the CDR3, the DNA is TGCGCCAGCAGCTCGCAGGGGTACGAGCAGTACTTC.

The J gene is TRBJ2-1, the V gene TRBV29-1, with 9 bases identical to TRBD2. Trimming took 1 base from V and 9 from J; bases not matched to a gene: 10. The V gene's germline CDR1 is SQVTM and CDR2 ANQGSEA. CDR3 length: 15 residues. CDR3 coding DNA: TGCAGCGTTGAAGGTGCTGGCGGGGGGGCTGTTGAGCAGTTCTTC. Its protein is CSVEGAGGGAVEQFF.

A few counts support this clone. V usage is TRBV9 and J usage is TRBJ2-1; 8 bases are shared with TRBD2. With V trimmed by 4 bases and J by 0 bases, 6 bases remained unmatched. The CDR3 totals 16 residues. Germline CDR1 is SGDLS and CDR2 is YYNGEE. CDR3 sequence: CASSPLAGRSYNEQFF. The CDR3 DNA sequence: TGTGCCAGCAGCCCATTAGCGGGGCGCTCCTACAATGAGCAGTTCTTC.

This clone was recorded a few times. The chain combines TRBV5-1 with TRBJ1-1, with 9 bases identical to TRBD1. Trimming cost V 1 base and J 7 bases; bases outside gene matches: 5. Germline V lookup: CDR1 SGHRS, CDR2 YFSETQ. This CDR3 comprises 14 residues. The CDR3 DNA reads as TGCGCCAGCAGCTTGATGGGACAGGGATATGAAGCTTTCTTT. Its protein is CASSLMGQGYEAFF.

The chain has TRBV4-3 and TRBJ2-7; no clear D. With 0 bases removed from V and 1 base from J, the gap between germline ends came to 7 bases. This CDR3 has 14 amino acids. In germline, CDR1 is LGHNA, CDR2 YSLEER. The CDR3 spells CASSQEFRSYEQYF. The CDR3 DNA reads TGCGCCAGCAGCCAAGAGTTCAGGTCCTACGAGCAGTACTTC.

This clone was detected only a few times. The chain joins TRBV5-1 to TRBJ2-1, with D perhaps matching TRBD1 (5 bases). The CDR3 contains 14 residues. Trimming took off 3 bases at V and 7 bases at J, with 14 bases between the two ends. Germline V gene lookup returns CDR1 SGHRS and CDR2 YFSETQ. The CDR3 here is CASSWGPDLNEQFF. The CDR3 DNA reads as TGCGCCAGCAGCTGGGGCCCCGACTTGAATGAGCAGTTCTTC.

The chain links TRBV15 to TRBJ2-5, with a possible D match to TRBD1 (6 bases). The CDR3 extends over 14 amino acids. The germline V and J ends were trimmed by 7 bases and 3 bases, with 15 bases remaining between them. From germline, CDR1 is LNHNV and CDR2 YYDKDF (reference sequence). Here the CDR3 reads CATTRIRGEETQYF. In nucleotides, the CDR3 is TGTGCCACCACTCGGATCAGGGGAGAAGAGACCCAGTACTTC.

This rearrangement joins TRBV5-6 to TRBJ2-7; D remains ambiguous. Trimming left V 1 base short and J 5 bases short, with 13 bases between. The CDR3 has 14 residues. Germline CDR1 reads SGHDT; CDR2 reads YYEEEE. This CDR3 reads CASSLIKAFHEQYF. DNA for the CDR3: TGTGCCAGCAGCTTGATCAAGGCATTCCACGAGCAGTACTTC.

The rearrangement uses TRBV7-9 and TRBJ1-1, with 7 nucleotides matching TRBD1. V lost 11 bases to trimming and J lost 4 bases; unmatched junction nucleotides: 7. The CDR3 is 12 residues long. Per the germline V gene, CDR1 is SEHNR and CDR2 is FQNEAQ (reference sequence). The CDR3 coding sequence is TGTGCCTACAGGGGAATGGGCACTGAAGCTTTCTTT. This codes for CAYRGMGTEAFF.

The rearrangement links TRBV5-1 to TRBJ2-7; TRBD1 matches 7 bases. The CDR3 covers 15 residues. V was clipped by 0 bases and J by 5 bases; unmatched bases: 8. Germline CDR1 reads SGHRS; CDR2 reads YFSETQ. The CDR3: CASSLGRGRPNEQYF. The CDR3 DNA reads as TGCGCCAGCAGCTTGGGTAGGGGGCGTCCCAACGAGCAGTACTTC.

This clone was seen more than once but under ten times. The CDR3 reads CSVEGQGDTGELFF. CDR3 DNA: TGCAGCGTTGAGGGACAGGGAGACACCGGGGAGCTGTTTTTT. The gene calls are TRBV29-1 and TRBJ2-2; 9 bases align to TRBD1. Germline CDR1 SQVTM, CDR2 ANQGSEA. The CDR3 extends over 14 amino acids. V gave up 3 bases and J gave up 3 bases; unmatched junction bases: 2.

The genes are TRBV27 and TRBJ2-1; D not resolved. CDR1 and CDR2 (germline): MNHEY, SMNVEV (reference sequence). The CDR3 consists of 13 residues. The V and J ends lost 5 bases and 7 bases respectively, with 12 bases between them. This CDR3 is CASSPSPSNEQFF. In DNA, the CDR3 is TGTGCCAGCAGTCCATCCCCTAGTAATGAGCAGTTCTTC.

This clone occurred once. V and J are TRBV4-3 and TRBJ1-6; unclear D gene. Per germline, CDR1 LGHNA and CDR2 YSLEER. V dropped 1 base and J dropped 12 bases, with 10 bases sitting between them. This CDR3 contains 13 residues. This chain's CDR3 is CASSQVEGGPLHF. CDR3 bases: TGCGCCAGCAGCCAAGTTGAGGGTGGACCCCTCCACTTT.

The chain is built from TRBV2 and TRBJ1-5; the D gene is possibly TRBD1 (5 bases). Germline CDR1 and CDR2: SNHLY and FYNNEI. This CDR3 spans 14 amino acids. V was pared by 2 bases and J by 2 bases, with 7 bases between. CDR3 amino acids: CASSEFRGNQPQHF. The CDR3 DNA reads TGTGCCAGCAGTGAATTCAGGGGCAATCAGCCCCAGCATTTT.

This sequence joins TRBV5-1 and TRBJ2-1, with D maybe TRBD2 (5 bases). Germline V CDR1 and CDR2: SGHRS, YFSETQ. The CDR3 has 15 amino acids. With 0 bases removed from V and 1 base from J, the gap between germline ends came to 8 bases. The CDR3 here is CASSLDPGSYNEQFF. The CDR3 region has the DNA TGCGCCAGCAGCTTGGACCCGGGGTCCTACAATGAGCAGTTCTTC.

This clone was observed many times. J is TRBJ2-1 and V is TRBV7-9, with 9 bases lining up with TRBD2. Germline V gene sequence: CDR1 SEHNR, CDR2 FQNEAQ (reference sequence). CDR3 length: 16 amino acids. V lost 3 bases and J lost 6; bases outside the gene matches: 9. The CDR3 nucleotides are TGTGCCAGCAGCTTTGGCAGCGGGGGGCTAGTCAATGAGCAGTTCTTC. Amino acids: CASSFGSGGLVNEQFF.

This chain links TRBV6-5 with TRBJ1-2; D ambiguous. Per germline, CDR1 MNHEY and CDR2 SVGAGI. The CDR3 extends over 14 amino acids. Trimming cost V 0 bases and J 8 bases, with 13 bases left between them. The DNA for the CDR3 is TGTGCCAGCAGTTACTCGGTTGGTGCGGACGGCTACACCTTC. It translates to CASSYSVGADGYTF.